These 27 T cell receptor beta chains came from one sample sequenced in a study of shared clonotypes between healthy human individuals. Sequencing used immunoSEQ multiplex PCR; TCRdb keeps in-frame clones, though not all of them. The sample shows roughly 2.5 million clones, around 94% of them seen only once. The sample comprised naive CD4+ T cells sorted from blood. Sample subset: CD45RA+ positively selected. All receptors derive from a man aged 18-30 years in good health.

The chain is built from TRBV18 and TRBJ2-1, with D unclear. The CDR3 is made up of 13 amino acids. With 4 bases removed from V and 9 bases from J, the gap between germline ends came to 13 bases. Germline loops: CDR1 KGHSH, CDR2 LQKENI. CDR3 loop: CASSRSATAEQFF. The CDR3 DNA reads TGTGCCAGCTCACGGAGCGCCACCGCTGAGCAGTTCTTC.

The chain is built from TRBV10-3 and TRBJ2-5, with 8 bases lining up with TRBD2. The J call may not be correct, given that the DNA end is closer to TRBJ2-7. Germline V gene lookup returns CDR1 ENHRY and CDR2 SYGVKD. This CDR3 region has 15 residues. CDR3 in amino acids: CAISPVAGGSYEQYF. In DNA, the CDR3 is TGTGCCATCAGTCCGGTGGCGGGAGGCTCCTACGAGCAGTACTTC.

The chain uses TRBV11-2 and TRBJ2-2; D gene ambiguous. Germline CDR1 and CDR2: SGHAT and FQNNGV. Trimming took 5 bases from V and 3 from J, leaving 13 bases between them. The CDR3 totals 15 residues. The CDR3 sequence is CASSPRAGHTGELFF. CDR3 DNA sequence: TGTGCCAGCAGCCCCCGGGCTGGGCACACCGGGGAGCTGTTTTTT. Looking up the rest from reference TRBV11-2 and TRBJ2-2 gives the full variable domain: EAGVAQSPRYKIIEKRQSVAFWCNPISGHATLYWYQQILGQGPKLLIQFQNNGVVDDSQLPKDRFSAERLKGVDSTLKIQPAKLEDSAVYLCASSPRAGHTGELFFGEGSRLTVL.

The chain combines TRBV5-1 with TRBJ1-2; D gene unclear. Deletions cut 4 bases from V and 4 bases from J, with 11 bases between. Germline V gene lookup returns CDR1 SGHRS and CDR2 YFSETQ. The CDR3 extends over 13 amino acids. The CDR3 is CASSADYPYGYTF. CDR3 DNA sequence: TGCGCCAGCAGCGCAGACTACCCCTATGGCTACACCTTC.

The rearrangement links TRBV5-1 to TRBJ2-7, with D possibly TRBD1 on 6 matching bases. Germline V gives CDR1 SGHRS, CDR2 YFSETQ. This CDR3 comprises 17 residues. V dropped 4 bases and J dropped 6 bases, with 26 bases sitting between them. This CDR3 reads CASSVAGGGQSSGEQYF. In DNA form, the CDR3 reads TGCGCCAGCAGCGTGGCCGGTGGCGGACAGTCCTCCGGCGAGCAGTACTTC.

The chain carries TRBV5-1 and TRBJ2-1; TRBD2 matches at 10 bases. CDR3 size: 16 residues. V trimming: 1 base; J trimming: 1 base; junction bases outside the gene matches: 2. Germline V gives CDR1 SGHRS, CDR2 YFSETQ. CDR3 region: CASSLTAGGSYNEQFF. In DNA form, the CDR3 reads TGCGCCAGCAGCTTGACAGCGGGAGGGTCCTACAATGAGCAGTTCTTC.

The V gene is TRBV18, the J gene TRBJ2-7; D remains unclear. Trimming pared 5 bases from V and 3 bases from J, leaving 11 bases between. Per germline, CDR1 KGHSH and CDR2 LQKENI. This CDR3 is 13 amino acids long. The CDR3 sequence is CASSKSEGYEQYF. The DNA of the CDR3 is TGTGCCAGCTCAAAAAGCGAAGGCTACGAGCAGTACTTC.

The chain uses TRBV6-5 and TRBJ2-1; 13 positions match TRBD2. V was pared by 6 bases and J by 8 bases, with 7 bases of the junction left unmatched. The CDR3 spans 15 residues. CDR1 and CDR2 (germline): MNHEY, SVGAGI. The CDR3, as DNA: TGTGCCAGCAGCTCCACTAGCGGGAGGGAACATGAGCAGTTCTTC. Translating it yields CASSSTSGREHEQFF.

The gene calls are TRBV30 and TRBJ1-2; the D is unclear. The CDR3 loop spans 13 amino acids. Trimming pared 4 bases from V and 5 bases from J, leaving 14 bases between. The germline V gene has CDR1 GTSNPN and CDR2 SVGIG (reference sequence). In DNA form, the CDR3 reads TGTGCCTGGAACCCGGACTCAACATATGGCTACACCTTC. This codes for CAWNPDSTYGYTF. The whole variable domain, filled in from reference TRBV30 and TRBJ1-2, reads SQTIHQWPATLVQPVGSPLSLECTVEGTSNPNLYWYRQAAGRGLQLLFYSVGIGQISSEVPQNLSASRPQDRQFILSSKKLLLSDSGFYLCAWNPDSTYGYTFGSGTRLTVV.

The V gene is TRBV6-5, the J gene TRBJ2-7, with D hard to call. Germline values: CDR1 MNHEY, CDR2 SVGAGI. V lost 10 bases and J lost 6, with 16 bases in between. The CDR3 loop spans 12 amino acids. CDR3 sequence reads: CATSRVIGEQYF. CDR3 sequence (DNA): TGTGCCACCTCTCGAGTCATAGGCGAGCAGTACTTC.

CDR3 nucleotide sequence: TGTGCCAGCAGTTATCGAGTAACGACTAGTCCCGCAATAAACTACAATGAGCAGTTCTTC. It encodes CASSYRVTTSPAINYNEQFF. The V and J genes are TRBV6-9 and TRBJ2-1; weak D call: TRBD2 (6 bases). Trimming took 2 bases from V and 3 from J, leaving 26 bases between them. The CDR3 sequence is 20 residues long. Germline V gene lookup returns CDR1 MNHGY and CDR2 SVAAGI.

V gene TRBV2 combines with J gene TRBJ2-7, with no clear D. Germline values: CDR1 SNHLY, CDR2 FYNNEI. V lost 6 bases and J lost 2, with 11 bases in between. This CDR3 contains 13 residues. The CDR3 DNA reads TGTGCCAGCAGCGAGGACGGAACCTACGAGCAGTACTTC. This encodes CASSEDGTYEQYF.

This chain connects TRBV7-6 to TRBJ2-7; 7 bases match TRBD2. The CDR3 consists of 13 residues. The V gene's germline CDR1 is SGHVS and CDR2 FNYEAQ. J was trimmed by 5 bases and V by 0 bases; bases with no gene match: 1. This chain's CDR3 is CASSLAGLHEQYF. DNA of the CDR3: TGTGCCAGCAGCTTAGCGGGACTACACGAGCAGTACTTC.

This clone was found once. The genes are TRBV28 and TRBJ1-5, with D possibly TRBD1 on 6 matching bases. CDR1 MDHEN and CDR2 SYDVKM come from the germline V gene. Trimming removed 6 bases at V and 5 bases at J, with 14 bases between. This CDR3 contains 14 residues. The CDR3 DNA follows: TGTGCCAGCAGGTGGCAGGGGTCGGATCAGCCCCAGCATTTT. Amino acid sequence: CASRWQGSDQPQHF.

Notes on this clone: Other DNA sequences in the same sample also yield this CDR3. The rearrangement joins TRBV5-1 to TRBJ1-1, with TRBD1 matching over 8 bases. The ends lost 1 base at V and 5 bases at J; junction bases unmatched: 4. Per germline, CDR1 SGHRS and CDR2 YFSETQ. This CDR3 has 14 residues. CDR3 coding DNA: TGCGCCAGCAGCTTGCAGGGGGCGCCGACTGAAGCTTTCTTT. As protein: CASSLQGAPTEAFF. Full variable domain (remainder filled in from reference TRBV5-1 and TRBJ1-1): KAGVTQTPRYLIKTRGQQVTLSCSPISGHRSVSWYQQTPGQGLQFLFEYFSETQRNKGNFPGRFSGRQFSNSRSEMNVSTLELGDSALYLCASSLQGAPTEAFFGQGTRLTVV.

This clone turned up a few times. The rearrangement joins TRBV4-1 to TRBJ1-5; D may be TRBD1 (5 bases). V was trimmed by 3 bases and J by 3 bases, leaving 15 bases between them. CDR1 is MGHRA, CDR2 YSYEKL, per germline. The CDR3 is 16 amino acids. CDR3 DNA sequence: TGCGCCAGCAGCCATCCCGGGGGAAGATCCAATCAGCCCCAGCATTTT. It encodes CASSHPGGRSNQPQHF.

A note on this clone: Other DNA sequences in this sample translate to the same CDR3. The chain employs TRBV6-6 and TRBJ1-5, with D possibly TRBD1 on 6 matching bases. Germline V gene lookup returns CDR1 MNHNY and CDR2 SVGAGI (reference sequence). The CDR3 sequence is 14 residues long. Trimming shortened V by 5 bases and J by 1 base, and 9 bases separated the two germline ends. CDR3 region: CASSPTGSNQPQHF. CDR3 sequence (DNA): TGTGCCAGCAGTCCTACAGGGAGCAATCAGCCCCAGCATTTT.

This chain links TRBV5-1 with TRBJ2-7; 11 bases match TRBD1. Germline V lookup: CDR1 SGHRS, CDR2 YFSETQ. Trimming cost V 3 bases and J 10 bases; bases outside gene matches: 6. The CDR3 covers 13 residues. As DNA, the CDR3 is TGCGCCAGCAGCTCGGGACAGGGGGACCCCCAGTACTTC. This encodes CASSSGQGDPQYF.

V and J are TRBV29-1 and TRBJ1-2; 7 bases match TRBD1. Per the germline V gene, CDR1 is SQVTM and CDR2 is ANQGSEA. CDR3 size: 10 residues. V lost 7 bases, J lost 8 bases, and 4 bases stayed unmatched. CDR3 region: CSADRDGYTF. In DNA, the CDR3 is TGCAGCGCAGACAGGGACGGCTACACCTTC.

This sequence joins TRBV10-2 and TRBJ2-4; 10 bases are a match to TRBD1. Germline V gene lookup returns CDR1 WSHSY and CDR2 SAAADI. The CDR3 is 15 amino acids. After removal of 3 bases from V and 5 bases from J, the junction contained 4 bases not matched to a gene. CDR3 sequence reads: CASSDVGTGENIQYF. The CDR3 nucleotides are TGCGCCAGCAGTGATGTCGGGACAGGGGAAAACATTCAGTACTTC.

This clone has a single count. The chain is built from TRBV15 and TRBJ2-7, with TRBD1 identical over 7 bases. The CDR3 spans 14 residues. V lost 3 bases and J lost 8; bases outside the gene matches: 10. Germline values: CDR1 LNHNV, CDR2 YYDKDF (reference sequence). The DNA for the CDR3 is TGTGCCACCAGCAGCGATCTGACAGGGATCAAGCAGTACTTC. Its translation: CATSSDLTGIKQYF. The full variable domain, completed using reference TRBV15 and TRBJ2-7, is DAMVIQNPRYQVTQFGKPVTLSCSQTLNHNVMYWYQQKSSQAPKLLFHYYDKDFNNEADTPDNFQSRRPNTSFCFLDIRSPGLGDTAMYLCATSSDLTGIKQYFGPGTRLTVT.

This sequence joins TRBV18 and TRBJ1-2; possible D gene TRBD1, 5 bases. Trimming took 4 bases from V and 3 from J, leaving 12 bases between them. Germline V gene data show CDR1 as KGHSH and CDR2 as LQKENI. CDR3 size: 14 residues. In DNA form, the CDR3 reads TGTGCCAGCTCACTAACCGGGACTGACTATGGCTACACCTTC. This encodes CASSLTGTDYGYTF.

As concerns this clone: One junction end does not reproduce the germline sequence, and a read error may be involved. V is TRBV4-2 and J is TRBJ1-2, with D possibly TRBD1 on 6 matching bases. The CDR3 spans 12 residues. The germline V gene encodes CDR1 LGHNA and CDR2 YNFKEQ. The CDR3 sequence: CASSQDIAGQRF. The CDR3 region has the DNA TGTGCCAGCAGCCAAGATATCGCCGGACAGCGCTTC.

V is TRBV30 and J is TRBJ1-3, with TRBD1 matching 9 bases. V lost 1 base, J lost 5 bases, and 6 bases stayed unmatched. This CDR3 contains 15 residues. The V gene's germline CDR1 is GTSNPN and CDR2 SVGIG (reference sequence). CDR3 sequence (DNA): TGTGCCTGGAGTGCGGGACAGGGTGGTAGAAACACCATATATTTT. Its translation: CAWSAGQGGRNTIYF.

The J gene is TRBJ1-1, the V gene TRBV29-1; no clear D. Trimming took 7 bases from V and 0 from J, leaving 12 bases between them. This CDR3 has 13 residues. Germline V CDR1 and CDR2: SQVTM, ANQGSEA. The CDR3 sequence: CSAPTSMNTEAFF. The CDR3 DNA reads as TGCAGCGCCCCGACAAGTATGAACACTGAAGCTTTCTTT.

The genes are TRBV5-6 and TRBJ2-4; the D call may be TRBD1 or TRBD2 (5 bases each). Trimming removed 4 bases from V and 3 bases from J, with 14 bases in between. The CDR3 spans 15 residues. Germline V gives CDR1 SGHDT, CDR2 YYEEEE. The CDR3 nucleotides are TGTGCCAGCAGCCGGGGCGGGTCAGACAAAAACATTCAGTACTTC. This sequence encodes CASSRGGSDKNIQYF.

The gene calls are TRBV5-1 and TRBJ2-6; 7 bases are shared with TRBD2. V trimming: 5 bases; J trimming: 2 bases; junction bases outside the gene matches: 10. The CDR3 contains 17 residues. CDR1 SGHRS and CDR2 YFSETQ come from the germline V gene. CDR3 DNA: TGCGCCAGCAGTTACCAAACCGCGGGGGCTGGGGCCAACGTCCTGACTTTC. Its translation is CASSYQTAGAGANVLTF. The variable domain in full, with the rest retrieved from reference TRBV5-1 and TRBJ2-6, is KAGVTQTPRYLIKTRGQQVTLSCSPISGHRSVSWYQQTPGQGLQFLFEYFSETQRNKGNFPGRFSGRQFSNSRSEMNVSTLELGDSALYLCASSYQTAGAGANVLTFGAGSRLTVL.